These T cell receptor beta chains were read from a single sample in a study of beta chain features in type 1 diabetes. Measured with immunoSEQ multiplex PCR; TCRdb has only the in-frame clones, and not every one. The table shows 200,000 to 250,000 clones, with roughly 14% occurring only once. Specimen: naive CD4+ T cells from blood. These receptors were obtained from a woman in her thirties or forties in good health. The CDR3 runs from the conserved cysteine through the conserved F or W. The D gene is left open where the match is weak. Clone size is stated in some rows and not others, as once, few, many or a class when expanded.

abundance	v_gene	j_gene	d_gene	CDR3nt	CDR3aa
NA	TRBV6-5	TRBJ2-7	NA	TGTGCCAGCAGTGACTCTGCGAGCTCCTACGAGCAGTACTTC	CASSDSASSYEQYF
few	TRBV5-1	TRBJ2-1	NA	TGCGCCAGCAGTCGAGAACAGGGAGGGGTGAGCAATGAGCAGTTCTTC	CASSREQGGVSNEQFF
NA	TRBV5-4	TRBJ1-2	TRBD1	TGTGCCAGCAGCGGGGGACAGCAACCTGAGGATGGCTACACCTTC	CASSGGQQPEDGYTF
NA	TRBV2	TRBJ1-2	NA	TGTGCCAGCAGTGAACAGATACAGGGCTACACCTTC	CASSEQIQGYTF
few	TRBV6-5	TRBJ1-5	NA	TGTGCCAGCAGCCATCCACTTCAGCCCCAGCATTTT	CASSHPLQPQHF
NA	TRBV6-5	TRBJ1-5	NA	TGTGCCAGCAGCCCCAGAGGGATATTAAGCCGGGCCCAGCATTTT	CASSPRGILSRAQHF
few	TRBV6-5	TRBJ1-5	NA	TGTGCCAGCGGTCGTGGCGGCCGGGGTGGGCAGCCCCAGCATTTT	CASGRGGRGGQPQHF
NA	TRBV2	TRBJ1-2	NA	TGTGCCAGCAGGGAAGACGGAGACTATGGCTACACCTTC	CASREDGDYGYTF
NA	TRBV5-1	TRBJ2-7	NA	TGCGCCAGCAGCTTGGCCGTCTTTGGGGCAACCTACGAGCAGTACTTC	CASSLAVFGATYEQYF
NA	TRBV5-4	TRBJ2-7	TRBD1	TGTGCCAGCAGTAATGCCCGGGACAGCACCTCCTACGAGCAGTACTTC	CASSNARDSTSYEQYF
NA	TRBV7-9	TRBJ2-2	TRBD2	TGTGCCAGCAGCCGACTAGCGGGGGATACCGGGGAGCTGTTTTTT	CASSRLAGDTGELFF
few	TRBV29-1	TRBJ1-4	NA	TGCAGCGCCCGGGAGGGCAATGAAAAACTGTTTTTT	CSAREGNEKLFF
few	TRBV7-8	TRBJ2-1	TRBD2	TGTGCCAGCAGCGCAGCGGGGGGGCGCTCCTACAATGAGCAGTTCTTC	CASSAAGGRSYNEQFF
NA	TRBV5-6	TRBJ2-2	TRBD2	TGTGCCAGCAGCTTGGGGCAGCGGGGCAACACCGGGGAGCTGTTTTTT	CASSLGQRGNTGELFF
NA	TRBV5-1	TRBJ2-3	NA	TGCGCCAGCAGTTGGAGGGACACAGATACGCAGTATTTT	CASSWRDTDTQYF
NA	TRBV4-1	TRBJ2-7	TRBD1	TGCGCCAGCAGCCGAGAACAGGGGGCGGTTTACGAGCAGTACTTC	CASSREQGAVYEQYF
NA	TRBV9	TRBJ2-1	NA	TGTGCCAGCAGCGTAGGTTATAGCCTGGGCTCCTACAATGAGCAGTTCTTC	CASSVGYSLGSYNEQFF
NA	TRBV9	TRBJ2-3	TRBD1	TGTGCCAGCAGCGCTTCCGGGACAGGGGTATATACGCAGTATTTT	CASSASGTGVYTQYF
NA	TRBV19	TRBJ1-2	NA	TGTGCCAGTAGTATCGCACTGGGCGTCGACTTC	CASSIALGVDF
many	TRBV7-9	TRBJ2-2	TRBD1	TGTGCCAGCAGCTTCCGGGACAGACGTCTGGGGGAGCTGTTTTTT	CASSFRDRRLGELFF
NA	TRBV5-8	TRBJ2-3	NA	TGTGCCAGCAGCCTCAGGGCAGCAGATACGCAGTATTTT	CASSLRAADTQYF
many	TRBV23-1	TRBJ2-7	TRBD1	TGCGCCAGCAGTCAAACAGGGGCCCACGGTGAGCAGTACTTC	CASSQTGAHGEQYF
few	TRBV14	TRBJ1-1	TRBD1	TGTGCCAGCAGCCTTCGGACAGGGAGAGGCACTGAAGCTTTCTTT	CASSLRTGRGTEAFF
NA	TRBV19	TRBJ2-5	NA	TGTGCCACAAAAGCCTCGTTTCGGCAAGAGACCCAGTACTTC	CATKASFRQETQYF
few	TRBV18	TRBJ2-7	NA	TGTGCCAGCTCACCGGGGTTTGATCGCAGGGACTCCTACGAGCAGTACTTC	CASSPGFDRRDSYEQYF
few	TRBV7-9	TRBJ2-3	TRBD2	TGTGCCAGCAGCTCAGGGCGGGGGTCCACACTGCCAGATACGCAGTATTTT	CASSSGRGSTLPDTQYF
NA	TRBV6-6	TRBJ2-7	NA	TGTGCCAGCAGTTACGGGCAGGTCTACGAGCAGTACTTC	CASSYGQVYEQYF
few	TRBV13	TRBJ2-3	TRBD2	TGTGCCAGCAGCTTAGGTCGGGGGGGGGCAGATACGCAGTATTTT	CASSLGRGGADTQYF
NA	TRBV2	TRBJ2-3	TRBD2	TGTGCCAGCAGTGAAGGTAGCGGGGGGGCGGCGGATACGCAGTATTTT	CASSEGSGGAADTQYF
NA	TRBV9	TRBJ1-2	NA	TGTGCCAGCAGCGTAGATTGGGGGCCGGAAGGCTACACCTTC	CASSVDWGPEGYTF
few	TRBV7-6	TRBJ2-3	NA	TGTGCCAGCAGCCCGGACTCTAGCACAGATACGCAGTATTTT	CASSPDSSTDTQYF
NA	TRBV15	TRBJ1-2	NA	TGTGCCACCAGCAGAGATCGGGGTCAGGGACTTAACTATGGCTACACCTTC	CATSRDRGQGLNYGYTF
NA	TRBV6-1	TRBJ2-7	TRBD1	TGTGCCAGCAGGATGACAGGGCCGTACTACGAGCAGTACTTC	CASRMTGPYYEQYF
NA	TRBV5-6	TRBJ1-6	TRBD1	TGTGCCAGCACCGATCTGGACAGGTCCAATTCACCCCTCCACTTT	CASTDLDRSNSPLHF
many	TRBV14	TRBJ1-2	NA	TGTGCCAGATTGACGGTGGACAGCTATGGCTACACCTTC	CARLTVDSYGYTF
once	TRBV19	TRBJ1-4	NA	TGTGCCAGTAGTATGAGGGAAAAACTGTTTTTT	CASSMREKLFF
NA	TRBV9	TRBJ2-3	NA	TGTGCCAGCAGCGTAGTCGAGCGGAGCACAGATACGCAGTATTTT	CASSVVERSTDTQYF
NA	TRBV27	TRBJ1-6	TRBD1	TGTGCCACCAGGGACGGGCAAAGACAGGGGCTGAATTCACCCCTCCACTTT	CATRDGQRQGLNSPLHF
few	TRBV5-1	TRBJ1-1	NA	TGCGCCAGCAGCCCCCCGGGGCGGAGGGAGGATGAAGCTTTCTTT	CASSPPGRREDEAFF